The 27 T cell receptor beta chains below were found in one sample sequenced in a study of cytomegalovirus exposure and HLA in healthy donors. PCR involved 60 Vbeta and 13 Jbeta primers. Libraries were prepared by immunoSEQ multiplex PCR; TCRdb keeps only in-frame clonotypes and omits some of them. The table has about 160,000 clones, approximately 78% seen once; the top ten hold 3% to 3.5%. Sequencing was performed on PBMCs. These receptors came from a woman aged 40 to 50 in good health and CMV-seronegative.

The chain couples TRBV28 to TRBJ1-2; D is possibly TRBD1 (6 bases). Germline V lookup: CDR1 MDHEN, CDR2 SYDVKM. This CDR3 comprises 13 residues. V was pared by 3 bases and J by 6 bases, with 11 bases between. CDR3 nucleotides: TGTGCCAGCAGTTTCCAGGGGCTAAATGGCTACACCTTC. Protein sequence: CASSFQGLNGYTF.

The V and J genes are TRBV5-6 and TRBJ2-1; D is perhaps TRBD2 (5 bases). CDR1 SGHDT and CDR2 YYEEEE come from the germline V gene. V was cut by 2 bases and J by 6 bases, with 12 bases left in between. The CDR3 covers 14 residues. For the CDR3, the DNA is TGTGCCAGCAGCTTCGGGTTAAGCGGCAATGAGCAGTTCTTC. Translated, it gives CASSFGLSGNEQFF.

This chain joins TRBV6-5 and TRBJ1-6; tentatively, D is TRBD1 (5 bases). Trimming took off 11 bases at V and 3 bases at J, with 14 bases between the two ends. This CDR3 has 14 residues. The germline CDR1 and CDR2 sequences are MNHEY and SVGAGI. CDR3 protein: CAAWTGVYNSPLHF. Written as DNA, the CDR3 is TGTGCCGCCTGGACGGGGGTCTATAATTCACCCCTCCACTTT.

The gene calls are TRBV7-6 and TRBJ1-2; 8 nucleotides agree with TRBD1. Unmatched junction bases numbered 10, after V lost 2 bases and J lost 5 bases. The CDR3 runs 16 residues. Germline V lookup: CDR1 SGHVS, CDR2 FNYEAQ. In DNA, the CDR3 is TGTGCCAGCAGCTTAACCGGACAGGGAGGAGGGTATGGCTACACCTTC. Its translation: CASSLTGQGGGYGYTF. Combining the CDR3 with reference TRBV7-6 and TRBJ1-2 gives the whole variable domain GAGVSQSPRYKVTKRGQDVALRCDPISGHVSLYWYRQALGQGPEFLTYFNYEAQQDKSGLPNDRFSAERPEGSISTLTIQRTEQRDSAMYRCASSLTGQGGGYGYTFGSGTRLTVV.

J is TRBJ2-5 and V is TRBV5-6; a possible D gene is TRBD1 (5 bases). Germline V gene lookup returns CDR1 SGHDT and CDR2 YYEEEE. The CDR3 contains 17 residues. Trimming took off 0 bases at V and 1 base at J, with 16 bases between the two ends. CDR3 DNA sequence: TGTGCCAGCAGCTTGGAACAGGCGGTACTTCCCCAAGAGACCCAGTACTTC. This gives the protein CASSLEQAVLPQETQYF.

This chain links TRBV7-3 with TRBJ1-1; 7 bases line up with TRBD1. Germline V gene lookup returns CDR1 SGHTA and CDR2 FQGTGA. This CDR3 spans 14 amino acids. The J segment lost 4 bases and the V segment lost 5 bases, leaving 7 bases of the junction unmatched. The CDR3 DNA reads as TGTGCCAGCAGCCCAGACAGGGCTGGCACTGAAGCTTTCTTT. As protein: CASSPDRAGTEAFF. Complete variable domain (other parts from reference TRBV7-3 and TRBJ1-1): GAGVSQTPSNKVTEKGKYVELRCDPISGHTALYWYRQSLGQGPEFLIYFQGTGAADDSGLPNDRFFAVRPEGSVSTLKIQRTERGDSAVYLCASSPDRAGTEAFFGQGTRLTVV.

V usage is TRBV5-1 and J usage is TRBJ2-7; tentative D call: TRBD1 (6 bases). There are 13 residues in the CDR3. V was cut by 4 bases and J by 4 bases, with 12 bases left in between. Germline CDR1 and CDR2: SGHRS and YFSETQ. The CDR3 region has the DNA TGCGCCAGCAGCCCCGCGACAGGATACGAGCAGTACTTC. Protein: CASSPATGYEQYF.

A remark on this clone: One end of the junction fails to match germline, which may point to a read error. The chain combines TRBV7-9 with TRBJ2-2; D gene ambiguous. The CDR3 is made up of 12 amino acids. From germline, CDR1 is SEHNR and CDR2 FQNEAQ (reference sequence). CDR3 nucleotides: TGTTCCAGCAGCTTACTTCCCGGGGAGCTGTTTTTT. Its translation is CSSSLLPGELFF.

CDR3 in amino acids: CASSWTTEAFF. CDR3 sequence (DNA): TGTGCCAGCAGTTGGACAACAGAAGCTTTCTTT. The rearrangement links TRBV2 to TRBJ1-1; a weak D match, TRBD1 (5 bases). The germline V and J ends were trimmed by 5 bases and 8 bases, with 9 bases remaining between them. This CDR3 spans 11 amino acids. Germline V CDR1 and CDR2: SNHLY, FYNNEI.

This clone was seen more than once but under ten times. This sequence joins TRBV15 and TRBJ2-1; tentative D call: TRBD1 (5 bases). This CDR3 has 12 residues. The V gene lost 6 bases and the J gene lost 9 bases, with 12 bases spanning the gap. Germline V gene sequence: CDR1 LNHNV, CDR2 YYDKDF (reference sequence). CDR3 sequence (DNA): TGTGCCACCAGGGCAGAAGGGGTTGAGCAGTTCTTC. Translating it yields CATRAEGVEQFF.

V usage is TRBV6-5 and J usage is TRBJ1-1, with TRBD1 identical over 7 bases. J gave up 1 base and V 4 bases, and 6 bases lay outside the gene matches. The CDR3 is 15 residues long. Germline CDR1 and CDR2: MNHEY and SVGAGI. CDR3 amino acids: CASSSPGGRNTEAFF. The CDR3 nucleotides are TGTGCCAGCAGTTCCCCAGGGGGAAGGAACACTGAAGCTTTCTTT.

The CDR3 sequence is CASSLAPVNEQFF. As DNA, the CDR3 is TGCGCCAGCAGCTTGGCCCCCGTCAATGAGCAGTTCTTC. The chain is built from TRBV5-1 and TRBJ2-1; D ambiguous. Looked up from germline, CDR1 is SGHRS and CDR2 is YFSETQ. This CDR3 contains 13 residues. V was clipped by 0 bases and J by 6 bases, with 7 bases between them.

The chain carries TRBV28 and TRBJ1-5; no firm D call. V was cut by 6 bases and J by 0 bases, with 12 bases left in between. Germline loops: CDR1 MDHEN, CDR2 SYDVKM. This CDR3 has 15 residues. As DNA, the CDR3 is TGTGCCAGCAGGGTTGGCGGCCATAGCAATCAGCCCCAGCATTTT. Its protein product is CASRVGGHSNQPQHF.

The genes are TRBV6-6 and TRBJ1-5; the match to TRBD1 covers 9 bases. Germline V gene lookup returns CDR1 MNHNY and CDR2 SVGAGI (reference sequence). V dropped 6 bases and J dropped 11; count of bases not matched to a gene: 17. The CDR3 is 16 amino acids. The CDR3 here is CASRHGPDRGTMTQHF. CDR3 bases: TGTGCCAGCAGGCACGGGCCCGACAGGGGGACTATGACCCAGCATTTT.

The chain uses TRBV19 and TRBJ1-6; weak D call: TRBD1 (6 bases). This CDR3 region has 15 residues. Trimming stripped 6 bases from V and 6 bases from J, with 15 bases between. Germline V CDR1 and CDR2: LNHDA, SQIVND (reference sequence). Here the CDR3 reads CASRTTGGGNSPLHF. DNA for the CDR3: TGTGCCAGTAGGACGACAGGAGGAGGTAATTCACCCCTCCACTTT.

The genes are TRBV28 and TRBJ1-6, with D possibly being TRBD1 (5 bases). V was cut by 5 bases and J by 0 bases, with 17 bases left in between. CDR3 length: 18 residues. Germline CDR1 MDHEN, CDR2 SYDVKM. The CDR3 region is CASSPGRGISSYNSPLHF. In DNA form, the CDR3 reads TGTGCCAGCAGTCCGGGGCGGGGCATTAGCTCCTATAATTCACCCCTCCACTTT.

A word on this clone: Relative to the germline gene, one junction end is altered; a read error may explain this. This rearrangement joins TRBV7-9 to TRBJ2-7; 7 nucleotides match TRBD1. The CDR3 contains 15 residues. Germline CDR1 SEHNR, CDR2 FQNEAQ (reference sequence). Here the CDR3 DNA reads TGTTCCAGCAGCTTAGGACAGGCGGTCTCCTACGAGCAGTACTTC. This gives the protein CSSSLGQAVSYEQYF.

This clone appeared a single time. V usage is TRBV5-5 and J usage is TRBJ2-1; no clear D gene. V lost 0 bases and J 7 bases, leaving 8 bases between the germline ends. Germline V lookup: CDR1 SGHKS, CDR2 YYEKEE (reference sequence). This CDR3 contains 13 residues. CDR3 in DNA: TGTGCCAGCAGCTTGGTGACGGGTAATGAGCAGTTCTTC. Its translation is CASSLVTGNEQFF.

The chain has TRBV11-3 and TRBJ1-5, with D unresolved. Germline V CDR1 and CDR2: SGHNT, YENEEA. V was trimmed by 5 bases and J by 0 bases, leaving 14 bases between them. The length of the CDR3 is 16 residues. In DNA, the CDR3 is TGTGCCAGCAGCCTACAGAGCTATTATAGCAATCAGCCCCAGCATTTT. Protein sequence: CASSLQSYYSNQPQHF.

CDR3 region: CASSPGRDYEQYF. The CDR3 DNA is TGTGCCAGCAGCCCCGGCAGGGACTACGAGCAGTACTTC. V gene TRBV28 combines with J gene TRBJ2-5; weak D call: TRBD1 (5 bases). With the DNA end fitting TRBJ2-7 better, the J assignment may be wrong. CDR3 length: 13 amino acids. Per germline, CDR1 MDHEN and CDR2 SYDVKM.

This rearrangement joins TRBV2 to TRBJ2-5; no reliable D call. This CDR3 contains 13 residues. V was cut by 5 bases and J by 7 bases, with 14 bases left in between. Germline CDR1 is SNHLY and CDR2 is FYNNEI. The CDR3 DNA reads TGTGCCAGCAGTATAACGGCCACGGGGACCCAGTACTTC. Translation gives CASSITATGTQYF.

This chain links TRBV5-1 with TRBJ2-1; TRBD2 agrees at 14 bases. V shed 4 bases and J 5 bases; nucleotides not matched to a gene: 14. There are 19 residues in the CDR3. CDR1 SGHRS and CDR2 YFSETQ come from the germline V gene. The CDR3 DNA sequence: TGCGCCAGCAGCCGGACTAGCGGGGGGAGGGCTGAGCCCCACAATGAGCAGTTCTTC. Protein: CASSRTSGGRAEPHNEQFF.

This rearrangement joins TRBV4-3 to TRBJ1-2, with 7 bases lining up with TRBD1. Germline V lookup: CDR1 LGHNA, CDR2 YSLEER. This CDR3 is 11 amino acids long. Losses at the gene ends were 0 bases for V and 13 bases for J; bases not matched to a gene: 2. For the CDR3, the DNA is TGCGCCAGCAGCCAAGAGACAGGGCCCACCTTC. It translates to CASSQETGPTF.

This clone turned up a few times. The rearrangement links TRBV10-3 to TRBJ2-5, with TRBD2 as a possible D gene (6 bases). CDR1 is ENHRY and CDR2 is SYGVKD in the germline V gene. The length of the CDR3 is 15 residues. Trimming left V 0 bases short and J 2 bases short, with 10 bases between. CDR3: CAISESAGRQETQYF. The DNA of the CDR3 is TGTGCCATCAGTGAGTCAGCAGGGAGGCAAGAGACCCAGTACTTC.

This clone was counted once. V and J are TRBV9 and TRBJ1-5, with 7 bases aligning to TRBD1. V gave up 4 bases and J gave up 0 bases; unmatched junction bases: 7. CDR1 and CDR2 (germline): SGDLS, YYNGEE. The CDR3 is 16 amino acids. The CDR3 nucleotides read TGTGCCAGCAGCTCGCAGGGGGGCAATAGCAATCAGCCCCAGCATTTT. This sequence encodes CASSSQGGNSNQPQHF. Using reference TRBV9 and TRBJ1-5 for the parts outside the CDR3, the full variable domain is DSGVTQTPKHLITATGQRVTLRCSPRSGDLSVYWYQQSLDQGLQFLIQYYNGEERAKGNILERFSAQQFPDLHSELNLSSLELGDSALYFCASSSQGGNSNQPQHFGDGTRLSIL.

A few counts support this clone. V is TRBV5-1 and J is TRBJ2-7; 9 bases agree with TRBD1. CDR3 length: 15 residues. The V segment lost 4 bases and the J segment 2 bases; nucleotides outside the gene matches: 7. CDR1 is SGHRS and CDR2 is YFSETQ in the germline V gene. The CDR3 is CASSKGQGTAYEQYF. The DNA of the CDR3 is TGCGCCAGCAGCAAGGGACAGGGTACGGCCTACGAGCAGTACTTC.

The chain uses TRBV19 and TRBJ1-5, with 8 positions matching TRBD1. The germline gives CDR1 LNHDA, CDR2 SQIVND (reference sequence). J gave up 6 bases and V 7 bases, and 20 bases lay outside the gene matches. The CDR3 has 18 residues. The CDR3: CASTPGVIGTGDCQPQHF. CDR3 coding DNA: TGTGCCAGTACCCCGGGGGTGATCGGGACAGGAGACTGTCAGCCCCAGCATTTT.